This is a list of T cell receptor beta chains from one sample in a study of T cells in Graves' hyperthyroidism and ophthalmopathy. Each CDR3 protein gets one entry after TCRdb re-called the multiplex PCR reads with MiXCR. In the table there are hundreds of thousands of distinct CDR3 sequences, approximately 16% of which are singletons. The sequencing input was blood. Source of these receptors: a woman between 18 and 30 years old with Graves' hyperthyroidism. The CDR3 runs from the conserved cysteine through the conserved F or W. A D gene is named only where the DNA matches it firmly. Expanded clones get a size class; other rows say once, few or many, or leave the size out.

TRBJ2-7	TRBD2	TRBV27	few	CASSLVGSGGSYEQYF	TGTGCCAGCAGTTTAGTGGGCAGCGGGGGGTCGTACGAGCAGTACTTC
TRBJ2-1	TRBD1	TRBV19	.	CASSGGQGPYNEQFF	TGTGCCAGTAGTGGGGGACAGGGGCCCTACAATGAGCAGTTCTTC
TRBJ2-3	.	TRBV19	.	CASSIGGADTQYF	TGTGCCAGTAGTATAGGGGGTGCAGATACGCAGTATTTT
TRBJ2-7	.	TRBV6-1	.	CASGREWQYF	TGTGCCAGCGGTCGGGAGTGGCAGTACTTC
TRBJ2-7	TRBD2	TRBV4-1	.	CASSSGRTSGRAGSYEQYF	TGCGCCAGCAGCAGCGGGAGGACTAGCGGGAGGGCCGGGTCCTACGAGCAGTACTTC
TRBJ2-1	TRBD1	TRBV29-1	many	CSAAEGANEQFF	TGCAGCGCTGCAGAGGGGGCCAATGAGCAGTTCTTC
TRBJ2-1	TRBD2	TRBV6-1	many	CASRPVGLAGNEQFF	TGTGCCAGCAGACCCGTCGGGCTAGCGGGGAATGAGCAGTTCTTC
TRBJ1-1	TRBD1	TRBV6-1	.	CASSVRTGALRAFF	TGTGCCAGCAGTGTCAGGACAGGGGCCCTGAGGGCTTTCTTT
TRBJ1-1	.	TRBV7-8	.	CASSTTGSVKGFF	TGTGCCAGCAGCACAACGGGCAGCGTGAAGGGTTTCTTT
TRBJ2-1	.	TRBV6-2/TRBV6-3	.	CASSYFRGNEQFF	TGTGCCAGCAGTTACTTTAGGGGCAATGAGCAGTTCTTC
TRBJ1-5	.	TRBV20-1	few	CSARPQDRGEQPQHF	TGCAGTGCTAGACCCCAGGACCGGGGAGAGCAGCCCCAGCATTTT
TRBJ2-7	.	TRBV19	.	CASTPSGGNPYEQYF	TGTGCCAGTACCCCATCAGGGGGGAACCCCTACGAGCAGTACTTC
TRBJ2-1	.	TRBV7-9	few	CASMLLNEQFF	TGTGCCAGCATGCTCCTCAATGAGCAGTTCTTC
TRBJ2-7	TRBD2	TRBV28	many	CASSFRLGTNGCEQYF	TGTGCCAGCAGTTTTCGGCTCGGGACTAATGGCTGCGAGCAGTACTTC
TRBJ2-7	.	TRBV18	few	CASSTGDSYEQYF	TGTGCCAGCTCTACGGGGGATTCTTACGAGCAGTACTTC
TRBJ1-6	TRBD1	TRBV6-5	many	CASSYRPGQGGSPLHF	TGTGCCAGCAGTTACCGCCCAGGACAGGGAGGCTCACCCCTCCACTTT
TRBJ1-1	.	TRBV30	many	CAWSGPLKAFF	TGTGCCTGGAGTGGGCCGTTAAAAGCTTTCTTT
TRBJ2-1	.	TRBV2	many	CASRSPGAPERYNEQFF	TGTGCCAGCCGATCCCCGGGGGCCCCAGAAAGGTACAATGAGCAGTTCTTC
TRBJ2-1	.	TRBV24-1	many	CATSGQPYNEQFF	TGTGCCACCTCAGGACAGCCATACAATGAGCAGTTCTTC
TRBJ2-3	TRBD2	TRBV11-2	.	CASSFGGAGDTQYF	TGTGCCAGCAGCTTCGGGGGGGCCGGAGATACGCAGTATTTT
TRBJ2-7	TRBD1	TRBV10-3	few	CAIRGGQDRGPGSYEQYF	TGTGCCATCAGGGGGGGCCAGGACAGGGGGCCGGGCTCCTACGAGCAGTACTTC
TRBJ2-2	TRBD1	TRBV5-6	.	CASSLVLGTGPNTGELFF	TGTGCCAGCAGCTTGGTTTTGGGGACAGGACCGAACACCGGGGAGCTGTTTTTT
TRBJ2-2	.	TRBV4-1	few	CASSQDRSAGELFF	TGCGCCAGCAGCCAAGATCGGAGCGCCGGGGAGCTGTTTTTT
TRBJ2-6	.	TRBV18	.	CASSARNLNEANVLTF	TGTGCCAGCTCAGCACGCAACCTAAACGAGGCCAACGTCCTGACTTTC
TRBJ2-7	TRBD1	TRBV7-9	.	CASSLVGQGMGEQYF	TGTGCCAGCAGCTTAGTGGGACAGGGGATGGGGGAGCAGTACTTC
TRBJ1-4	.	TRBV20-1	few	CSAKGGTNEKLFF	TGCAGTGCTAAGGGGGGGACTAATGAAAAACTGTTTTTT
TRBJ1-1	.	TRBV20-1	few	CSARVPGSETEAFF	TGCAGTGCTAGAGTGCCGGGATCCGAAACTGAAGCTTTCTTT
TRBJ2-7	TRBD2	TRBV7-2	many	CASSRTSGGAYEQYF	TGTGCCAGCAGTCGGACTAGCGGGGGGGCCTACGAGCAGTACTTC
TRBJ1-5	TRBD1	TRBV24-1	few	CATSDGQVSSNQPQHF	TGTGCCACCAGTGATGGACAGGTCTCTAGCAATCAGCCCCAGCATTTT
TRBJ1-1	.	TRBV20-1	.	CSARASGRKNTEAFF	TGCAGTGCCCGGGCGTCAGGACGGAAGAACACTGAAGCTTTCTTT
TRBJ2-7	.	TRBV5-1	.	CASSLEWRGTYEQYF	TGCGCCAGCAGCTTGGAATGGCGGGGCACCTACGAGCAGTACTTC
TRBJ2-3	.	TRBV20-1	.	CSGGGATDTQYF	TGCAGTGGAGGGGGAGCTACAGATACGCAGTATTTT
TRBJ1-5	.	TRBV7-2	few	CASRGGRNSNQPQHF	TGTGCCAGCAGGGGCGGGAGAAATAGCAATCAGCCCCAGCATTTT
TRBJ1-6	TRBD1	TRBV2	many	CASGDSYNSPLHF	TGTGCCAGCGGGGACAGCTATAATTCACCCCTCCACTTT
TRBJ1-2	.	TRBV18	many	CASSPTGYGYTF	TGTGCCAGCTCACCCACAGGGTATGGCTACACCTTC
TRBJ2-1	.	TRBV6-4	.	CASNGGTPSYNEQFF	TGTGCCAGCAACGGCGGGACGCCCTCCTACAATGAGCAGTTCTTC
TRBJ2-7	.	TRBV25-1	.	CASSDGASSYEQYF	TGTGCCAGCAGTGACGGGGCTAGCTCCTACGAGCAGTACTTC
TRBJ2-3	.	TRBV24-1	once	CATSDRLTSTDTQYF	TGTGCCACCAGTGACCGCCTGACTAGCACAGATACGCAGTATTTT
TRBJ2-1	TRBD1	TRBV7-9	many	CASSLVGQGNEQFF	TGTGCCAGCAGCTTAGTGGGACAGGGCAATGAGCAGTTCTTC
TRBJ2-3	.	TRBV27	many	CASRRTGTDTQYF	TGTGCCAGCCGGAGGACGGGCACAGATACGCAGTATTTT
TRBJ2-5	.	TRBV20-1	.	CSASPPGSAETQYF	TGCAGTGCTAGCCCCCCAGGGTCGGCCGAGACCCAGTACTTC
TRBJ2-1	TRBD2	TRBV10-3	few	CATHPEREVHEQFF	TGTGCCACTCATCCCGAGCGGGAGGTCCATGAGCAGTTCTTC